Listed here are 32 T cell receptor beta chains from one sample, sequenced in a study of T cell responses to AZD1222 COVID-19 vaccine. Repertoires were generated with immunoSEQ multiplex PCR, while TCRdb's copy carries only in-frame clones and drops some. The data show over 70,000 clones, with almost 90% seen just once and about a tenth held by the top ten. Sequenced here: peripheral blood, sampled on day 0 of MenACWY control vaccination. The origin of the receptors is an adult in good health.

This sequence joins TRBV3-1 (or the pseudogene TRBV3-2) and TRBJ1-1; a weak D match, TRBD1 (6 bases). V shed 4 bases and J shed 0 bases, with 12 bases lying between them. CDR1 and CDR2 from the germline V gene are LGHDT and YNNKEL (reference sequence). This CDR3 has 15 residues. CDR3 region: CASSLWDTMNTEAFF. CDR3 nucleotide sequence: TGTGCCAGCAGCCTATGGGACACCATGAACACTGAAGCTTTCTTT.

The rearrangement uses TRBV28 and TRBJ1-6; D is uncertain. This CDR3 is built from 15 residues. The germline V and J ends were trimmed by 5 bases and 9 bases, with 17 bases remaining between them. Per the germline V gene, CDR1 is MDHEN and CDR2 is SYDVKM. The CDR3 loop reads CASSRTRDVGSPLHF. The CDR3 bases are TGTGCCAGCAGTCGGACGCGGGATGTGGGTTCACCCCTCCACTTT.

V gene TRBV7-3 combines with J gene TRBJ1-6, with D unresolved. Germline loops: CDR1 SGHTA, CDR2 FQGTGA. V dropped 2 bases and J dropped 7 bases, with 6 bases sitting between them. There are 13 residues in the CDR3. The CDR3 DNA is TGTGCCAGCAGCTTATCCGTAAATTCACCCCTCCACTTT. The encoded protein is CASSLSVNSPLHF.

The chain's CDR3 is CASSIDRGATEAFF. CDR3 bases: TGTGCCAGTAGTATTGACAGGGGAGCCACTGAAGCTTTCTTT. V usage is TRBV19 and J usage is TRBJ1-1, with 8 bases lining up with TRBD1. Germline lookup yields CDR1 LNHDA and CDR2 SQIVND (reference sequence). Trimming cost V 3 bases and J 4 bases; bases outside gene matches: 4. The CDR3 consists of 14 residues.

DNA for the CDR3: TGTGCCAGCAGCTTAGCGGGGGACTCCTACGAGCAGTACTTC. It codes for CASSLAGDSYEQYF. V is TRBV7-2 and J is TRBJ2-7, with D perhaps given as TRBD1 or TRBD2 (5 bases each). Trimming cost V 0 bases and J 0 bases, with 6 bases left between them. Germline V gene data show CDR1 as SGHTA and CDR2 as FQGNSA. The CDR3 has 14 residues.

V gene TRBV4-3 combines with J gene TRBJ1-2, with D perhaps TRBD1 (5 bases). This CDR3 is 15 amino acids long. Germline V CDR1 and CDR2: LGHNA, YSLEER. V gave up 0 bases and J gave up 4 bases, with 12 bases separating them. CDR3 sequence (DNA): TGCGCCAGCAGCCAAGATCGGCGGGGGTCCTATGGCTACACCTTC. Its translation: CASSQDRRGSYGYTF.

The rearrangement joins TRBV5-6 to TRBJ1-1, with D possibly being TRBD1 (5 bases). Trimming shortened V by 0 bases and J by 8 bases, and 8 bases separated the two germline ends. Germline V gene data show CDR1 as SGHDT and CDR2 as YYEEEE. CDR3 length: 12 residues. For the CDR3, the DNA is TGTGCCAGCAGCTTGGGCCGGGGGGAAGCTTTCTTT. Its translation is CASSLGRGEAFF.

This clone showed up just once. CDR3 residues: CASSFFYGYTF. CDR3 in DNA: TGTGCCAGCAGTTTCTTCTATGGCTACACCTTC. The rearrangement joins TRBV6-2 or TRBV6-3 to TRBJ1-2; no reliable D call. Germline CDR1 reads MNHEY; CDR2 reads SVGEGT. Between the trimmed V and J ends, which lost 4 bases and 4 bases, there was a span of 4 bases. The length of the CDR3 is 11 residues.

The chain joins TRBV7-2 to TRBJ2-5; D is undetermined. From germline, CDR1 is SGHTA and CDR2 FQGNSA. CDR3 size: 15 residues. Trimming took 4 bases from V and 4 from J, leaving 16 bases between them. The CDR3 nucleotides are TGTGCCAGCAGCTCACACATCCAAGGAGCAGAGACCCAGTACTTC. This gives the protein CASSSHIQGAETQYF.

The rearrangement uses TRBV27 and TRBJ2-7, with D possibly matching TRBD1 (6 bases). CDR1 is MNHEY, CDR2 SMNVEV, per germline (reference sequence). The CDR3 sequence is 14 residues long. V was pared by 2 bases and J by 1 base, with 9 bases between. CDR3 in amino acids: CASSLGDTSYEQYF. The CDR3 DNA sequence: TGTGCCAGCAGTTTAGGGGACACATCCTACGAGCAGTACTTC.

The chain couples TRBV4-1 to TRBJ2-5; no reliable D call. This CDR3 contains 16 residues. Trimming took 0 bases from V and 0 from J, leaving 11 bases between them. CDR1 MGHRA and CDR2 YSYEKL come from the germline V gene. In DNA form, the CDR3 reads TGCGCCAGCAGCCAAGATATGATAGGCTACCAAGAGACCCAGTACTTC. This sequence encodes CASSQDMIGYQETQYF.

The gene calls are TRBV6-6 and TRBJ1-1; D is possibly TRBD1 (6 bases). The CDR3 extends over 16 amino acids. V shed 0 bases and J shed 1 base, with 12 bases lying between them. Germline CDR1 and CDR2: MNHNY and SVGAGI (reference sequence). In DNA, the CDR3 is TGTGCCAGCAGTTACTCGAATTTAGGGGGGAACACTGAAGCTTTCTTT. Its protein is CASSYSNLGGNTEAFF.

This sequence joins TRBV4-1 and TRBJ2-7; TRBD1 matches 9 bases. The germline gives CDR1 MGHRA, CDR2 YSYEKL. J lost 5 bases, V lost 5 bases, and 7 bases had no gene match. The CDR3 consists of 14 residues. CDR3 amino acids: CASSKQGAVDEQYF. The CDR3 DNA is TGCGCCAGCAGCAAACAGGGGGCTGTGGACGAGCAGTACTTC.

This clone was counted only a few times. The J gene is TRBJ1-1, the V gene TRBV5-6, with D uncertain. The CDR3 spans 13 residues. Germline V gene lookup returns CDR1 SGHDT and CDR2 YYEEEE. Trimming removed 2 bases at V and 4 bases at J, with 9 bases between. The CDR3 DNA reads as TGTGCCAGCAGCTTTAACCCCCGCACTGAAGCTTTCTTT. Translation: CASSFNPRTEAFF.

The CDR3 sequence is CAWSVGGAGYGYTF. CDR3 DNA: TGTGCCTGGAGTGTCGGGGGGGCAGGGTATGGCTACACCTTC. J is TRBJ1-2 and V is TRBV30; perhaps TRBD1 as D (6 bases). V lost 0 bases and J lost 5, with 13 bases in between. Germline V gene lookup returns CDR1 GTSNPN and CDR2 SVGIG (reference sequence). The CDR3 consists of 14 residues.

This clone came up once. V and J are TRBV5-1 and TRBJ2-5; D is possibly TRBD2 (6 bases). The length of the CDR3 is 15 residues. Per the germline V gene, CDR1 is SGHRS and CDR2 is YFSETQ. V was shortened by 4 bases and J by 5 bases, with 18 bases between the two germline ends. CDR3 region: CASSANAGSQETQYF. Written as DNA, the CDR3 is TGCGCCAGCAGCGCCAACGCCGGGAGCCAGGAGACCCAGTACTTC.

The rearrangement uses TRBV19 and TRBJ1-6; 8 nucleotides match TRBD1. V lost 4 bases to trimming and J lost 10 bases; unmatched junction nucleotides: 6. The CDR3 is 14 residues long. From germline, CDR1 is LNHDA and CDR2 SQIVND (reference sequence). CDR3 DNA sequence: TGTGCCAGTAGTACCACAGGGGGAGGATCACCCCTCCACTTT. Amino acids: CASSTTGGGSPLHF.

The V and J genes are TRBV9 and TRBJ1-2; 9 bases agree with TRBD1. CDR3 length: 16 amino acids. V dropped 2 bases and J dropped 8; count of bases not matched to a gene: 13. In germline, CDR1 is SGDLS, CDR2 YYNGEE. The CDR3 reads CASSVRGDRVSSGYTF. CDR3 DNA sequence: TGTGCCAGCAGCGTTCGTGGGGACAGGGTATCCTCCGGCTACACCTTC. The complete variable domain, with remaining parts taken from reference TRBV9 and TRBJ1-2, reads DSGVTQTPKHLITATGQRVTLRCSPRSGDLSVYWYQQSLDQGLQFLIQYYNGEERAKGNILERFSAQQFPDLHSELNLSSLELGDSALYFCASSVRGDRVSSGYTFGSGTRLTVV.

In DNA form, the CDR3 reads TGTGCCAGCAGTTTGGGGGGCACCGTAAACCTTGCTAATTCACCCCTCCACTTT. It specifies CASSLGGTVNLANSPLHF. J is TRBJ1-6 and V is TRBV27, with a weak D call TRBD1 (6 bases). The V and J ends lost 3 bases and 6 bases respectively, with 21 bases between them. Germline V gene lookup returns CDR1 MNHEY and CDR2 SMNVEV (reference sequence). The CDR3 loop spans 18 amino acids.

The rearrangement links TRBV7-2 to TRBJ1-2; TRBD1 matches 8 bases. Looked up from germline, CDR1 is SGHTA and CDR2 is FQGNSA. This CDR3 has 19 amino acids. J gave up 1 base and V 1 base, and 14 bases lay outside the gene matches. CDR3 residues: CASSLEVPGPGGGNYGYTF. The CDR3 DNA sequence: TGTGCCAGCAGCTTAGAGGTCCCCGGGCCAGGGGGCGGTAACTATGGCTACACCTTC.

This chain connects TRBV5-4 to TRBJ2-1; D is unclear. Trimming removed 0 bases from V and 5 bases from J, with 6 bases in between. The germline gives CDR1 SGHNT, CDR2 YYREEE (reference sequence). CDR3 length equals 13 residues. The CDR3 region has the DNA TGTGCCAGCAGCTTGGTGACCCACAATGAGCAGTTCTTC. This gives the protein CASSLVTHNEQFF.

This chain connects TRBV6-1 to TRBJ1-1; the D is unclear. Germline-derived CDR1 and CDR2 are MNHNS and SASEGT. This CDR3 is built from 13 residues. V lost 1 base and J lost 13, with 16 bases in between. The DNA for the CDR3 is TGTGCCAGCAGTGAAGAGCTGAACGATAAGGTTTTCTTT. Its translation is CASSEELNDKVFF.

The CDR3 loop reads CASRLDRVNTEAFF. In DNA, the CDR3 is TGTGCCAGCAGGTTGGACAGGGTGAACACTGAAGCTTTCTTT. This chain links TRBV2 with TRBJ1-1; 8 bases are shared with TRBD1. J was trimmed by 0 bases and V by 6 bases; bases with no gene match: 3. Germline V CDR1 and CDR2: SNHLY, FYNNEI. The CDR3 runs to 14 residues.

The chain's CDR3 is CASSATSGGIGEQYF. The CDR3 nucleotides are TGTGCCAGCAGCGCTACTAGTGGGGGGATAGGCGAGCAGTACTTC. This chain uses TRBV7-7 with TRBJ2-7; perhaps TRBD2 as D (6 bases). The germline V and J ends were trimmed by 5 bases and 6 bases, with 20 bases remaining between them. The CDR3 is 15 residues long. Germline CDR1 reads SSHAT; CDR2 reads FNYEAQ (reference sequence).

The chain links TRBV29-1 to TRBJ1-1, with unresolved D. V was trimmed by 6 bases and J by 5 bases, leaving 13 bases between them. The CDR3 extends over 12 amino acids. Germline CDR1 is SQVTM and CDR2 is ANQGSEA. In DNA form, the CDR3 reads TGCAGCGTAGCGCCGGGTGGGACTGAAGCTTTCTTT. This translates into CSVAPGGTEAFF. The full variable domain, with the rest looked up from reference TRBV29-1 and TRBJ1-1, is SAVISQKPSRDICQRGTSLTIQCQVDSQVTMMFWYRQQPGQSLTLIATANQGSEATYESGFVIDKFPISRPNLTFSTLTVSNMSPEDSSIYLCSVAPGGTEAFFGQGTRLTVV.

This clone is judged large (0.1 to 1%). V gene TRBV30 combines with J gene TRBJ2-7, with D unresolved. V was cut by 3 bases and J by 4 bases, with 16 bases left in between. CDR1 is GTSNPN, CDR2 SVGIG, per germline (reference sequence). This CDR3 spans 14 amino acids. The CDR3, as DNA: TGTGCCTGGAGAGGGATAGAAAGCTTTTACGAGCAGTACTTC. This sequence encodes CAWRGIESFYEQYF. Full variable domain (outside the CDR3, taken from reference TRBV30 and TRBJ2-7): SQTIHQWPATLVQPVGSPLSLECTVEGTSNPNLYWYRQAAGRGLQLLFYSVGIGQISSEVPQNLSASRPQDRQFILSSKKLLLSDSGFYLCAWRGIESFYEQYFGPGTRLTVT.

The rearrangement joins TRBV3-1 (or the pseudogene TRBV3-2) to TRBJ2-3; D uncertain. Germline V lookup: CDR1 LGHDT, CDR2 YNNKEL (reference sequence). This CDR3 has 14 residues. V lost 7 bases to trimming and J lost 4 bases, with 15 bases between them. The CDR3 bases are TGTGCCAGCAAAAGGACGGGCCTCCCAGATACGCAGTATTTT. Protein product: CASKRTGLPDTQYF.

V usage is TRBV18 and J usage is TRBJ1-6; TRBD1 matches at 7 bases. CDR3 length: 14 residues. V shed 3 bases, J shed 7 bases, and the junction held 3 bases outside the gene matches. CDR1 KGHSH and CDR2 LQKENI come from the germline V gene. The chain's CDR3 is CASSPGTANSPLHF. The CDR3, as DNA: TGTGCCAGCTCACCCGGGACAGCCAATTCACCCCTCCACTTT.

The chain combines TRBV24-1 with TRBJ2-1; 8 bases agree with TRBD2. The CDR3 is 17 residues long. Looked up from germline, CDR1 is KGHDR and CDR2 is SFDVKD. V was clipped by 2 bases and J by 0 bases; unmatched bases: 5. The CDR3 region has the DNA TGTGCCACCAGTGATTGGGGCGGGGGGCTCTCCTACAATGAGCAGTTCTTC. This gives the protein CATSDWGGGLSYNEQFF.

The chain couples TRBV7-2 to TRBJ2-3; either TRBD1 or TRBD2 may fit D (5 bases each). V lost 6 bases and J 0 bases, leaving 10 bases between the germline ends. The length of the CDR3 is 14 residues. Germline CDR1 is SGHTA and CDR2 is FQGNSA. Written as DNA, the CDR3 is TGTGCCAGCAGTAGGGACCAAAGCACAGATACGCAGTATTTT. This encodes CASSRDQSTDTQYF.

J is TRBJ1-1 and V is TRBV29-1, with D possibly TRBD1 on 5 matching bases. CDR3 length: 15 amino acids. Germline CDR1 is SQVTM and CDR2 is ANQGSEA. V gave up 6 bases and J gave up 1 base, with 18 bases separating them. The chain's CDR3 is CSVAYPGTQNTEAFF. The DNA for the CDR3 is TGCAGCGTCGCCTACCCAGGGACCCAGAACACTGAAGCTTTCTTT.

This clone appeared a single time. The chain couples TRBV19 to TRBJ1-1, with D possibly matching TRBD1 (5 bases). Trimming pared 3 bases from V and 5 bases from J, leaving 7 bases between. Germline CDR1 and CDR2: LNHDA and SQIVND (reference sequence). The CDR3 loop spans 12 amino acids. CDR3 DNA: TGTGCCAGTAGTATCCGACAGACTGAAGCTTTCTTT. Protein product: CASSIRQTEAFF.